The rows below give T cell receptor beta chains drawn from one sample of a study of T cell changes during pregnancy in multiple sclerosis. Sequenced by immunoSEQ multiplex PCR; TCRdb stores in-frame clones only, minus some. The profile shows about 130,000 clones, about 95% of them singletons. Here the sequenced sample was peripheral blood, taken after pregnancy. The receptors originated from a female donor with multiple sclerosis, enrolled in a pregnancy study. The CDR3 runs from the conserved cysteine through the conserved F or W. D genes are given only for firm matches. Size is omitted from some rows. Given values are once, few, many or a class for expanded clones.

TRBV19	TRBD1	.	TRBJ2-2	TGTGCCAGTATGGGGACAGACGAACTGTATAAGACGAACACCGGGGAGCTGTTTTTT	CASMGTDELYKTNTGELFF
TRBV28	.	.	TRBJ1-2	TGTGCCAGCAGCCCCGGGACACCGTATGGCTACACCTTC	CASSPGTPYGYTF
TRBV11-2	TRBD1	once	TRBJ2-5	TGTGCCAGCAGCCCACAGGGGCCGCAAGAGACCCAGTACTTC	CASSPQGPQETQYF
TRBV28	TRBD2	.	TRBJ2-7	TGTGCCAGCAGTGACAACAGCGGGAGCCTGTACGAGCAGTACTTC	CASSDNSGSLYEQYF
TRBV29-1	.	.	TRBJ2-6	TGCAGCGTTGCGGGGTCCGGGGCCAACGTCCTGACTTTC	CSVAGSGANVLTF
TRBV5-1	.	.	TRBJ2-3	TGCGCCAGCAGCTTGGCCATGTTTGCGGGGAGCACAGATACGCAGTATTTT	CASSLAMFAGSTDTQYF
TRBV4-2	TRBD2	.	TRBJ2-2	TGTGCCAGCAGCCAAGTTAACGTATTAGCGGGAGGAACCGGGGAGCTGTTTTTT	CASSQVNVLAGGTGELFF
TRBV5-4	.	.	TRBJ1-4	TGTGCCAGCAGCTTGGACAGATATAATGAAAAACTGTTTTTT	CASSLDRYNEKLFF
TRBV29-1	TRBD1	.	TRBJ2-3	TGCAGCGTTGGACTATCGGACAGGGGGCCCACAGATACGCAGTATTTT	CSVGLSDRGPTDTQYF
TRBV7-8	.	once	TRBJ1-5	TGTGCCAGCAGCTTTTCGGGGGGGAATCAGCCCCAGCATTTT	CASSFSGGNQPQHF
TRBV28	TRBD1	.	TRBJ1-1	TGTGCCAGCAGTTCCGGAGAATCCGGGACAGGATTATGGAACACTGAAGCTTTCTTT	CASSSGESGTGLWNTEAFF
TRBV10-3	.	.	TRBJ1-2	TGTGCCATCAGTGAGTCCGCAGCGAACTATGGCTACACCTTC	CAISESAANYGYTF
TRBV19	TRBD2	.	TRBJ2-1	TGTGCCAGTAGTTCCCTTAATCCCATAGCGGGAGGCTCCTACAATGAGCAGTTCTTC	CASSSLNPIAGGSYNEQFF
TRBV19	.	once	TRBJ1-2	TGTGCCAGTAGTATGGGCGGGGTAGGACTCGGCTACACCTTC	CASSMGGVGLGYTF
TRBV5-5	.	.	TRBJ1-5	TGTGCCAGCAGCTTGTTTATACAGGGTGGCCAGCCCCAGCATTTT	CASSLFIQGGQPQHF
TRBV2	.	.	TRBJ2-7	TGTGCCAGCAATGCCTCTCCCAGGGCAACCTACGAGCAGTACTTC	CASNASPRATYEQYF
TRBV5-6	.	once	TRBJ1-5	TGTGCCAGCAGTTCAGGGGTTCAGCCCCAGCATTTT	CASSSGVQPQHF
TRBV6-6	TRBD1	once	TRBJ2-7	TGTGCCAGCAGCCGGACAGGAGTTCGTGACTACGAGCAGTACTTC	CASSRTGVRDYEQYF
TRBV5-1	TRBD2	.	TRBJ2-5	TGCGCCAGCAGACCCACCGGGACTAGCCTTTCTGTGGAGACCCAGTACTTC	CASRPTGTSLSVETQYF
TRBV2	.	.	TRBJ2-7	TGTGCCAGCAGTGAATCAGGGGACGAGCAGTACTTC	CASSESGDEQYF
TRBV30	TRBD1	.	TRBJ2-5	TGTGCCTTTACAGGGGGGAAAGAGACCCAGTACTTC	CAFTGGKETQYF
TRBV27	.	.	TRBJ2-7	TGTGCCAGCAGCGCACACAACTCCTACGAGCAGTACTTC	CASSAHNSYEQYF
TRBV4-3	.	.	TRBJ2-1	TGCGCCAGCAGCCAAGATTCCCAGCGGAACGAGCAGTTCTTC	CASSQDSQRNEQFF
TRBV28	.	.	TRBJ1-5	TGTGCCAGCAGTTTTCTCCAGGGCAATCAGCCCCAGCATTTT	CASSFLQGNQPQHF
TRBV19	TRBD2	.	TRBJ2-7	TGTGCCAGTAGTGAACTCAGACTAGCGGGGCCGTACGAGCAGTACTTC	CASSELRLAGPYEQYF
TRBV7-3	TRBD2	.	TRBJ2-1	TGTGCCAGCAGCTTAAGCGGGAGGTCGTACAATGAGCAGTTCTTC	CASSLSGRSYNEQFF
TRBV27	TRBD1	.	TRBJ1-1	TGTGCCAGCAGTCAGATACCGACAGGGGGCACTCCTGAAGCTTTCTTT	CASSQIPTGGTPEAFF
TRBV27	TRBD2	.	TRBJ2-7	TGTGCCAGCAGTGCACGGACTAGCGTCGTGGTTGGGTACGAGCAGTACTTC	CASSARTSVVVGYEQYF
TRBV6-6	TRBD1	.	TRBJ1-5	TGTGCCAGCAGAAGGACAGGGAACGGTCAGCCCCAGCATTTT	CASRRTGNGQPQHF
TRBV25-1	TRBD1	.	TRBJ1-1	TGTGCCAGCAGTGAGGACAGGGCTCACACTGAAGCTTTCTTT	CASSEDRAHTEAFF
TRBV11-2	TRBD1	once	TRBJ2-7	TGTGCCAGCACCCTCGGGACAGGGGGCGAGCAGTACTTC	CASTLGTGGEQYF
TRBV6-5	.	.	TRBJ2-7	TGTGCCAGCAGTTACTCGAGGCTAGTTGACGAGCAGTACTTC	CASSYSRLVDEQYF
TRBV29-1	TRBD1	.	TRBJ1-5	TGCAGCGTAGGACAGGGCACATATCAGCCCCAGCATTTT	CSVGQGTYQPQHF
TRBV6-5	TRBD2	.	TRBJ2-1	TGTGCCAGCAGTTTGGGACTAGCGGGAGTCCATGAGCAGTTCTTC	CASSLGLAGVHEQFF
TRBV18	TRBD1	.	TRBJ2-3	TGTGCCAGCTCACCAGACGGGACAGGGTTACCAGATACGCAGTATTTT	CASSPDGTGLPDTQYF
TRBV5-4	.	.	TRBJ2-3	TGTGCCAGCAGCTTGGAGGGGCCACCCATTTTGGATACGCAGTATTTT	CASSLEGPPILDTQYF
TRBV27	TRBD1	.	TRBJ2-7	TGTGCCAGCAGCTATCGAAACAGGGGGCGGGAGCAGTACTTC	CASSYRNRGREQYF
TRBV28	.	.	TRBJ2-7	TGTGCCAGCAGCCCCACAGGGAGTCGGTACGAGCAGTACTTC	CASSPTGSRYEQYF
TRBV2	TRBD1	.	TRBJ1-1	TGTGCCAGCAGGAGGACAGGGCTTGACAACACTGAAGCTTTCTTT	CASRRTGLDNTEAFF
TRBV13	TRBD1	.	TRBJ2-4	TGTGCCAGCAGCTTTTACCTGGACAGGGGAGAGAACATTCAGTACTTC	CASSFYLDRGENIQYF
TRBV5-1	.	.	TRBJ2-5	TGCGCCAGCAGCCCCGAGGGCTTCCAAGAGACCCAGTACTTC	CASSPEGFQETQYF
TRBV4-2	.	.	TRBJ2-3	TGTGCCAGCAGCCAAGATAGCAGCACAGATACGCAGTATTTT	CASSQDSSTDTQYF
TRBV2	.	.	TRBJ2-3	TGTGCCAGCAGTGTCGACAGGTCAGATACGCAGTATTTT	CASSVDRSDTQYF
TRBV4-2	.	once	TRBJ2-7	TGTGCCAGCAGCCAGACAGACCTTTTGGGGGAGCAGTACTTC	CASSQTDLLGEQYF
TRBV11-3	.	.	TRBJ2-7	TGTGCCAGCAGCGACCAGGGGACCCCCTACGAGCAGTACTTC	CASSDQGTPYEQYF
TRBV27	.	.	TRBJ1-5	TGTGCCAGCAGTTTTTTCAGGGAGGGTCAGCCCCAGCATTTT	CASSFFREGQPQHF
TRBV19	.	once	TRBJ2-3	TGTGCCAGCCAGTTCCGGGGTCGGGCAGATACGCAGTATTTT	CASQFRGRADTQYF
TRBV19	TRBD1	.	TRBJ1-2	TGTGCCAGTAGCTCCCCCCCCCGGACAGGGGTCCTGGATGGCTACACCTTC	CASSSPPRTGVLDGYTF
TRBV23-1	.	.	TRBJ2-7	TGCGCCAGCAGTCACCCAAAAGAGGGCCACAACTCCTACGAGCAGTACTTC	CASSHPKEGHNSYEQYF
TRBV18	.	.	TRBJ2-2	TGTGCCAGCTCACCAGAAACAGGGACCGGGGAGCTGTTTTTT	CASSPETGTGELFF